Shown below are 20 T cell receptor beta chains from a single sample sequenced in a study of cytomegalovirus exposure and HLA in healthy donors. PCR amplification relied on 60 Vbeta primers (plus 13 Jbeta primers). TCRdb's copy holds only in-frame clones and misses some; the assay was immunoSEQ multiplex PCR. The repertoire holds over 150,000 clones, with around 70% as singletons. Sequenced input: PBMCs. The receptor source for this set is a male donor in good health and CMV-seronegative.

This clone has just one count. The J gene is TRBJ2-1, the V gene TRBV10-2; 7 nucleotides agree with TRBD2. CDR1 WSHSY and CDR2 SAAADI come from the germline V gene. This CDR3 region has 14 residues. V dropped 3 bases and J dropped 7; count of bases not matched to a gene: 6. Written as DNA, the CDR3 is TGCGCCAGCAGTGACGGTGCGGGGGAGAATGAGCAGTTCTTC. Translation: CASSDGAGENEQFF.

The V call is TRBV19, the J call TRBJ1-1; possible D gene TRBD1, 6 bases. Trimming took 5 bases from V and 0 from J, leaving 16 bases between them. Per the germline V gene, CDR1 is LNHDA and CDR2 is SQIVND (reference sequence). The CDR3 contains 16 residues. The CDR3 coding sequence is TGTGCCAGTAGTCCTCTTTTGGGGGCAATGAACACTGAAGCTTTCTTT. Amino acids: CASSPLLGAMNTEAFF.

The chain is built from TRBV5-6 and TRBJ2-3, with D tentatively TRBD1 (5 bases). Germline assignment: CDR1 SGHDT and CDR2 YYEEEE. The CDR3 extends over 19 amino acids. V lost 0 bases to trimming and J lost 6 bases, with 26 bases between them. The CDR3 DNA follows: TGTGCCAGCAGCTTGGGTAGCAGGGTTTTTATCGGTCTATCGGATACGCAGTATTTT. Protein: CASSLGSRVFIGLSDTQYF.

This clone was picked up one time. This chain links TRBV6-5 with TRBJ2-7; possibly TRBD1 for D (5 bases). This CDR3 has 14 residues. Germline lookup yields CDR1 MNHEY and CDR2 SVGAGI. The V end was cut by 4 bases, the J end by 2 bases, with 12 bases between. This CDR3 is CASSLQTATYEQYF. DNA for the CDR3: TGTGCCAGCAGTTTACAGACAGCCACCTACGAGCAGTACTTC.

This chain links TRBV18 with TRBJ1-3, with 7 bases fitting TRBD1. J lost 0 bases, V lost 5 bases, and 10 bases had no gene match. CDR3 size: 17 residues. Germline-derived CDR1 and CDR2 are KGHSH and LQKENI. The CDR3 spells CASSTATGQSSGNTIYF. For the CDR3, the DNA is TGTGCCAGCTCAACAGCGACGGGACAGAGCTCTGGAAACACCATATATTTT. The complete variable domain, with remaining parts taken from reference TRBV18 and TRBJ1-3, reads NAGVMQNPRHLVRRRGQEARLRCSPMKGHSHVYWYRQLPEEGLKFMVYLQKENIIDESGMPKERFSAEFPKEGPSILRIQQVVRGDSAAYFCASSTATGQSSGNTIYFGEGSWLTVV.

V and J are TRBV5-1 and TRBJ1-4; no reliable D call. V lost 4 bases and J lost 5, with 12 bases in between. CDR3 size: 14 residues. Germline V CDR1 and CDR2: SGHRS, YFSETQ. The CDR3 region has the DNA TGCGCCAGCAGCCCCGGACGGGGAAATGAAAAACTGTTTTTT. Amino acid sequence: CASSPGRGNEKLFF.

This chain connects TRBV28 to TRBJ1-2; D is undetermined. V lost 3 bases and J lost 4, with 6 bases in between. CDR3 length: 12 residues. In germline, CDR1 is MDHEN, CDR2 SYDVKM. CDR3 nucleotide sequence: TGTGCCAGCAGTTTTTCCCGCTATGGCTACACCTTC. Protein: CASSFSRYGYTF.

The J gene is TRBJ2-3, the V gene TRBV28; 7 bases map to TRBD2. Germline assignment: CDR1 MDHEN and CDR2 SYDVKM. CDR3 length: 15 amino acids. The ends lost 5 bases at V and 6 bases at J; junction bases unmatched: 11. This chain's CDR3 is CASSLAVGFLDTQYF. CDR3 DNA: TGTGCCAGCAGTCTAGCGGTAGGGTTCTTGGATACGCAGTATTTT. Filled out from reference TRBV28 and TRBJ2-3, the complete variable domain reads DVKVTQSSRYLVKRTGEKVFLECVQDMDHENMFWYRQDPGLGLRLIYFSYDVKMKEKGDIPEGYSVSREKKERFSLILESASTNQTSMYLCASSLAVGFLDTQYFGPGTRLTVL.

The J gene is TRBJ2-1, the V gene TRBV30, with 7 bases lining up with TRBD2. Germline V lookup: CDR1 GTSNPN, CDR2 SVGIG (reference sequence). The CDR3 has 13 residues. J lost 3 bases, V lost 2 bases, and 1 base had no gene match. The CDR3 sequence: CAWSSGNYNEQFF. In DNA form, the CDR3 reads TGTGCCTGGAGTAGCGGGAACTACAATGAGCAGTTCTTC.

The gene calls are TRBV5-6 and TRBJ2-3; D is unresolved. Trimming stripped 0 bases from V and 0 bases from J, with 11 bases between. The germline CDR1 and CDR2 sequences are SGHDT and YYEEEE. The CDR3 runs to 16 residues. CDR3 sequence (DNA): TGTGCCAGCAGCTTGGGACTCCCCCGAAGCACAGATACGCAGTATTTT. Protein: CASSLGLPRSTDTQYF.

The chain couples TRBV28 to TRBJ2-7; 14 nucleotides agree with TRBD2. Germline CDR1 MDHEN, CDR2 SYDVKM. With 8 bases clipped from V and 2 bases from J, the junction kept 14 bases outside the gene matches. This CDR3 is built from 18 residues. CDR3 amino acids: CASRSPGLAGERPYEQYF. The DNA of the CDR3 is TGTGCCAGCCGTTCTCCGGGACTAGCGGGAGAAAGGCCCTACGAGCAGTACTTC.

This chain joins TRBV28 and TRBJ2-1; D uncertain. The V end was cut by 7 bases, the J end by 2 bases, with 15 bases between. The length of the CDR3 is 15 residues. Germline V gives CDR1 MDHEN, CDR2 SYDVKM. In DNA, the CDR3 is TGTGCCAGCAAGTTTATATCTAGTACCTACAATGAGCAGTTCTTC. This gives the protein CASKFISSTYNEQFF.

The rearrangement uses TRBV7-2 and TRBJ1-1, with D unresolved. The CDR3 is 13 residues long. Trimming left V 8 bases short and J 0 bases short, with 10 bases between. Germline V lookup: CDR1 SGHTA, CDR2 FQGNSA. Here the CDR3 reads CASEGPLNTEAFF. As DNA, the CDR3 is TGTGCCAGCGAGGGTCCTTTGAACACTGAAGCTTTCTTT.

This rearrangement joins TRBV4-3 to TRBJ2-5; D uncertain. The J call could be wrong; TRBJ2-7 is a better fit for the DNA end. CDR3 size: 15 residues. Germline V gene sequence: CDR1 LGHNA, CDR2 YSLEER. The CDR3: CASSQDTGPSYEQYF. In DNA, the CDR3 is TGCGCCAGCAGCCAAGATACCGGTCCAAGCTACGAGCAGTACTTC.

J is TRBJ2-1 and V is TRBV10-1; weak D call: TRBD1 (5 bases). The V gene lost 2 bases and the J gene lost 4 bases, with 9 bases spanning the gap. Germline V gives CDR1 WNHNN, CDR2 SYGVQD (reference sequence). The CDR3 is made up of 14 amino acids. In DNA, the CDR3 is TGCGCCAGCAGTGAGCCGGACATGTACAATGAGCAGTTCTTC. It yields the protein CASSEPDMYNEQFF.

The chain combines TRBV6-5 with TRBJ2-1, with a tentative D call TRBD2 (5 bases). The CDR3 covers 16 residues. The germline gives CDR1 MNHEY, CDR2 SVGAGI. With 0 bases removed from V and 8 bases from J, the gap between germline ends came to 17 bases. CDR3 coding DNA: TGTGCCAGCAGTTACTCAAAGGGAGAAGGTGGCGATGAGCAGTTCTTC. Protein product: CASSYSKGEGGDEQFF.

The chain has TRBV4-2 and TRBJ1-1, with D perhaps matching TRBD1 (6 bases). The CDR3 length is 16 residues. The V end was cut by 0 bases, the J end by 4 bases, with 15 bases between. The germline V gene encodes CDR1 LGHNA and CDR2 YNFKEQ. The CDR3 DNA reads TGTGCCAGCAGCCAAGATAGAGGGGGGGCAATCACTGAAGCTTTCTTT. This codes for CASSQDRGGAITEAFF.

This clone was recorded a few times. The rearrangement links TRBV5-8 to TRBJ2-3; D may be TRBD2 (6 bases). Germline-derived CDR1 and CDR2 are SGHTS and YDEGEE. V was clipped by 0 bases and J by 6 bases, with 17 bases between them. The CDR3 is made up of 16 amino acids. In DNA, the CDR3 is TGTGCCAGCAGCTTGGAACTAGCAAGTTGGATTGATACGCAGTATTTT. This gives the protein CASSLELASWIDTQYF.

This chain uses TRBV6-1 with TRBJ1-4, with a tentative D call TRBD1 (6 bases). V was pared by 2 bases and J by 6 bases, with 13 bases between. CDR1 is MNHNS and CDR2 is SASEGT in the germline V gene. The CDR3 is 15 amino acids. The CDR3 bases are TGTGCCAGCAGTGAAAGTACAGGGTGGGATGAAAAACTGTTTTTT. Its translation is CASSESTGWDEKLFF.

This clone turned up a few times. This sequence joins TRBV19 and TRBJ1-4; TRBD1 agrees at 8 bases. CDR3 length: 14 amino acids. J lost 8 bases, V lost 7 bases, and 9 bases had no gene match. Per germline, CDR1 LNHDA and CDR2 SQIVND (reference sequence). The CDR3 region is CASTKMDRDEKLFF. CDR3 DNA sequence: TGTGCCAGTACCAAAATGGACAGGGACGAAAAACTGTTTTTT.